This T cell receptor (beta chain) was profiled in a study of blood T cell repertoires in COVID-19. About the research overall: T cells, B-cell-depleted T cells, or PBMCs provided the cDNA or gDNA that served as material.

In the original workflow: How many nucleated cells were present was estimated from reference gene primer amplification. The repertoire was sequenced with immunoSEQ multiplex PCR; TCRdb's copy has only in-frame clones and lacks some. That table furnishes V, J and clone size, whereas the DNA furnished D and trimming. The table records 110,000 to 150,000 clones, just over 85% of them present only once. The CDR3 is 20 residues long. Germline CDR1 reads PRHDT; CDR2 reads FYEKMQ (reference sequence). V lost 5 bases and J 2 bases, leaving 30 bases between the germline ends. The clonotype originates from a man aged 50-59 years who had recovered from COVID-19. The sequenced material came from PBMCs or T cells enriched from blood (not recorded which). The genes are TRBV13 and TRBJ1-2; a weak D match, TRBD1 (5 bases). CDR3 sequence: CASSLSPSDPQWTPNYGYTF. CDR3 coding DNA: TGTGCCAGCAGCCTATCTCCGAGCGACCCGCAATGGACACCCAACTATGGCTACACCTTC.